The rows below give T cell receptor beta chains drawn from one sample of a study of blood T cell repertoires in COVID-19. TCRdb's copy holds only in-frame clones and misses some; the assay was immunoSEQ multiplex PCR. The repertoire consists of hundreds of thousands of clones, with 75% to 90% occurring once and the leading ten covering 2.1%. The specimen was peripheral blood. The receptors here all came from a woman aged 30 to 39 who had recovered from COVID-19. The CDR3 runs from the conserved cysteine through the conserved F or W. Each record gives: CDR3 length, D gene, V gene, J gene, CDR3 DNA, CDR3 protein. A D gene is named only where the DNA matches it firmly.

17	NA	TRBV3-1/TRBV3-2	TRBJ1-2	TGTGCCAGCAGCCTAATAACGACCGGGTCAACCTCCTATGGCTACACCTTC	CASSLITTGSTSYGYTF
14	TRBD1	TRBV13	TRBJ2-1	TGTGCCAGCAGCCCCGGGACAGGACTCAATGAGCAGTTCTTC	CASSPGTGLNEQFF
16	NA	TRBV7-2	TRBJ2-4	TGTGCCAGCAGCTTAACGGGTGTGGCGGGTAAAAACATTCAGTACTTC	CASSLTGVAGKNIQYF
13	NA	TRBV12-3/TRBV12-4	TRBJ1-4	TGTGCCAGCAGTAGCGGTATTGGTGAAAAACTGTTTTTT	CASSSGIGEKLFF
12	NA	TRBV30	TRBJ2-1	TGTGCCTGGACCCCCCGCTACAATGAGCAGTTCTTC	CAWTPRYNEQFF
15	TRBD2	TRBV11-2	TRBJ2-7	TGTGCCAGCAGTTTACCGGGACTAGCCTCCCACGAGCAGTACTTC	CASSLPGLASHEQYF
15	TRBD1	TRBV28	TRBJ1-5	TGTGCCAGCAGTAGACAGGGATTACCTAATCAGCCCCAGCATTTT	CASSRQGLPNQPQHF
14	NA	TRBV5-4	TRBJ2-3	TGTGCCAGCAGCTTGGACTCATCCACAGATACGCAGTATTTT	CASSLDSSTDTQYF
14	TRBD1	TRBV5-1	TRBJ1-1	TGCGCCAGCAGCCCCGGACAGGGAAGGACTGAAGCTTTCTTT	CASSPGQGRTEAFF
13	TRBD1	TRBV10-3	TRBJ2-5	TGTGCCATCAGCCAGGGGGCCCAAGAGACCCAGTACTTC	CAISQGAQETQYF
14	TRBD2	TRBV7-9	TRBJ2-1	TGTGCCAGCAGCTCCGGGGGGATCTACAATGAGCAGTTCTTC	CASSSGGIYNEQFF
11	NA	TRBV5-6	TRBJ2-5	TGTGCATCGGGTAGCCAAGAGACCCAGTACTTC	CASGSQETQYF
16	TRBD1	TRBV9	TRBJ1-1	TGTGCCAGCAGCGCTCACGTACAGGGGGCGAACACTGAAGCTTTCTTT	CASSAHVQGANTEAFF
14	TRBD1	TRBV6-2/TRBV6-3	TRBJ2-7	TGTGCCAGCAGTTTGGGACAGAGCTCCTACGAGCAGTACTTC	CASSLGQSSYEQYF
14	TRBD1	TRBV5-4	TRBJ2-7	TGTGCCAGCAGGGAGAGGGACAGAACTGACGAGCAGTACTTC	CASRERDRTDEQYF
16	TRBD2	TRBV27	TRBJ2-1	TGTGCCAGCAGTTCCCCCTGGACTAGCGGGAGCGAGGAGCAGTTCTTC	CASSSPWTSGSEEQFF
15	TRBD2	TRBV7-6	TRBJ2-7	TGTGCCAGCAGCTTAGGGGCCGGGACTAACGACGAGCAGTACTTC	CASSLGAGTNDEQYF
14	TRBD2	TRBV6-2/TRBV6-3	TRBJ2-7	TGTGCCAGCAGCTTCCTTAGCGGGACCCACGAGCAGTACTTC	CASSFLSGTHEQYF
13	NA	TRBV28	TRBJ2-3	TGTGCCAGCAGTTTCCAGAGCACAGATACGCAGTATTTT	CASSFQSTDTQYF
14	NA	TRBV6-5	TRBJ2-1	TGTGCCAGCAGGGCGGGTGCGACCTACAATGAGCAGTTCTTC	CASRAGATYNEQFF
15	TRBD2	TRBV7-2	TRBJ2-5	TGTGCCAGCAGCGTCCAGCGGGAGATACAAGAGACCCAGTACTTC	CASSVQREIQETQYF
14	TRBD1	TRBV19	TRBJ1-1	TGTGCCAGTAACCCCGGGACAGGGCGGCCTGAAGCTTTCTTT	CASNPGTGRPEAFF
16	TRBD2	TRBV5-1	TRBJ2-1	TGCGCCAGCAGCCGCAGGACTAGCGGCCTAGACAATGAGCAGTTCTTC	CASSRRTSGLDNEQFF
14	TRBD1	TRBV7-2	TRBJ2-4	TGTGCCAGCAGCCCCGACAGGGGTAAAAACATTCAGTACTTC	CASSPDRGKNIQYF
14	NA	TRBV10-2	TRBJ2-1	TGCGCCAGCTTAGCTGCCTCGAATTACAATGAGCAGTTCTTC	CASLAASNYNEQFF
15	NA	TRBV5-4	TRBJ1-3	TGTGCCAGCAGTCACGACAGCCACTCTGGAAACACCATATATTTT	CASSHDSHSGNTIYF
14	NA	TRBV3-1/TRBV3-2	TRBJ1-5	TGTGCCAGCAGCCAATCTTATAGCAATCAGCCCCAGCATTTT	CASSQSYSNQPQHF
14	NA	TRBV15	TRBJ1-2	TGTGCCACCAGCAAGCCCGAAGACAGGCTTGGCTACACCTTC	CATSKPEDRLGYTF
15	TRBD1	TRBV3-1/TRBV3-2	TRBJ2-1	TGTGCCAGCAGCCAAGCCCCTGCAGGGGGCGGTGAGCAGTTCTTC	CASSQAPAGGGEQFF
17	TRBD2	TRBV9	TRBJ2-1	TGTGCCAGCAGCGTAGGAGTCAGACTAGCGGGAGAAAATGAGCAGTTCTTC	CASSVGVRLAGENEQFF
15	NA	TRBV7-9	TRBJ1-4	TGTGCCAGCAGCGTAGACTGGGGCCCCTACGAAAAACTGTTTTTT	CASSVDWGPYEKLFF
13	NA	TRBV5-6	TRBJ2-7	TGTGCCAGCAGCTTGTCGTTTTCCTACGAGCAGTACTTC	CASSLSFSYEQYF
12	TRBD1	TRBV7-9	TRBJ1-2	TGTGCCAGCAGCTTCGCAGGGGGAGGCTACACCTTC	CASSFAGGGYTF
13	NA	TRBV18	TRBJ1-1	TGTGCCAGCTCGCGACAGGAGAACACTGAAGCTTTCTTT	CASSRQENTEAFF
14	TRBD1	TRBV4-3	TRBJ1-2	TGCGCCAGCAGCCAAGGACAGGGGGCCGAGGGCTACACCTTC	CASSQGQGAEGYTF
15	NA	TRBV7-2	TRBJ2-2	TGTGCCAGCAGCCCTGCGGGTGGCGGAGGCGGGGAGCTGTTTTTT	CASSPAGGGGGELFF